Listed below are T cell receptor beta chains from one sample, sequenced in a study of blood T cell repertoires in COVID-19. Profiling relied on immunoSEQ multiplex PCR, and the TCRdb table lists in-frame clones only, not all of them. This sample has approximately 49,000 clones; 80% to 90% occur once, and the top ten carry 3% to 4.5%. The sequenced sample was peripheral blood. The receptors come from a man aged 45-65 years with acute or convalescent COVID-19. CDR3s include the opening cysteine and the closing phenylalanine or tryptophan. A D gene is named only where the DNA matches it firmly. For some rows the clone size is stated as once, few or many, or as a class when expanded; others skip it.

V,size,J,D,DNA,CDR3
TRBV11-2,.,TRBJ1-2,.,TGTGCCAGCAGCCCAAGGATACAGGATGGCTACACCTTC,CASSPRIQDGYTF
TRBV5-1,.,TRBJ2-5,TRBD2,TGCGCCAGCAGCTCCCGACTAGCGGGGGCCAAAGAGACCCAGTACTTC,CASSSRLAGAKETQYF
TRBV11-2,.,TRBJ2-7,TRBD2,TGTGCCAGCAGCCCCGGGACTAGCTCCTACGAGCAGTACTTC,CASSPGTSSYEQYF
TRBV6-4,.,TRBJ1-1,.,TGTGCCAGCAGTGCCTCCTTTGATGGAACAGGCCGAGCTGAAGCTTTCTTT,CASSASFDGTGRAEAFF
TRBV11-2,.,TRBJ2-1,.,TGTGCCAGCAGCTTTCGTAGCTGGCTCTACAATGAGCAGTTCTTC,CASSFRSWLYNEQFF
TRBV6-5,.,TRBJ2-7,.,TGTGCCAGCAGTTACTCGGGCGAGAGAGCCTACGAGCAGTACTTC,CASSYSGERAYEQYF
TRBV4-2,.,TRBJ1-5,.,TGTGCCAGCAGCCAGGGGGGTGGTCAGCCCCAGCATTTT,CASSQGGGQPQHF
TRBV3-1/TRBV3-2,few,TRBJ2-7,TRBD2,TGTGCCAGCAGCCAAGGGGGGACTAGCGGGCCATACGAGCAGTACTTC,CASSQGGTSGPYEQYF
TRBV6-1,.,TRBJ1-1,.,TGTGCCAGCAGTGAACAACATACGAACACTGAAGCTTTCTTT,CASSEQHTNTEAFF
TRBV6-5,.,TRBJ2-1,.,TGTGCCAGCAACCGGGAGTTTGGGGTGTACAATGAGCAGTTCTTC,CASNREFGVYNEQFF
TRBV11-2,.,TRBJ2-1,TRBD2,TGTGCCAGCAGCCAACTAGCGGGAGTTGGTAATGAGCAGTTCTTC,CASSQLAGVGNEQFF
TRBV10-1,.,TRBJ2-3,TRBD2,TGCGCCACCCCGGCCAAGCGGGAGGGCGCAGATACGCAGTATTTT,CATPAKREGADTQYF
TRBV4-1,.,TRBJ2-1,TRBD2,TGCGCCAGCAGCCAAGCGAGACTAGCGGACAATGAGCAGTTCTTC,CASSQARLADNEQFF
TRBV24-1,.,TRBJ2-2,.,TGTGCCACCAGGTCCGGGGGAGGGGGGCCCACCGGGGAGCTGTTTTTT,CATRSGGGGPTGELFF
TRBV24-1,.,TRBJ2-6,.,TGTGCCACCACCTCAAGTTACAGCCTCAACGTCCTGACTTTC,CATTSSYSLNVLTF
TRBV25-1,.,TRBJ2-3,TRBD1,TGTGCCAGCAGTGAGATTGGGACAGGGACTTACACAGATACGCAGTATTTT,CASSEIGTGTYTDTQYF
TRBV7-8,once,TRBJ1-4,.,TGTGCCAGCAGCTTAGAACCCACTAAAACTAATGAAAAACTGTTTTTT,CASSLEPTKTNEKLFF
TRBV2,.,TRBJ1-2,.,TGTGCCAGCAGTGAAGGAATCTGGGGAGACTATGGCTACACCTTC,CASSEGIWGDYGYTF
TRBV6-1,.,TRBJ1-6,.,TGTGCCAGCAGTGCCCTCAGGGGCTCCTATAATTCACCCCTCCACTTT,CASSALRGSYNSPLHF
TRBV30,.,TRBJ2-7,.,TGTGCCTGGAGTACGGGGAACGAGCAGTACTTC,CAWSTGNEQYF
TRBV11-2,.,TRBJ2-2,TRBD2,TGTGCCAGCAGCCCGGGGACTAGCGCTGGCACCGGGGAGCTGTTTTTT,CASSPGTSAGTGELFF
TRBV28,.,TRBJ1-5,.,TGTGCCAGCAGTTTAGTCAGGGGCAGTAGGCCCCAGCATTTT,CASSLVRGSRPQHF
TRBV5-1,.,TRBJ2-3,.,TGCGCCAGCAGCGGGCAGAGTAGGGATACGCAGTATTTT,CASSGQSRDTQYF
TRBV7-9,.,TRBJ1-3,TRBD1,TGTGCCAGCAGCTCGGGGACAGTTGGAAACACCATATATTTT,CASSSGTVGNTIYF
TRBV5-4,once,TRBJ2-2,.,TGTGCCAGCAGCTTGGGTACTCCTCGAACGAACACCGGGGAGCTGTTTTTT,CASSLGTPRTNTGELFF
TRBV6-5,.,TRBJ2-1,.,TGTGCCAGCTCAGACCTGAGCGGGAATGAGCAGTTCTTC,CASSDLSGNEQFF
TRBV27,.,TRBJ1-4,TRBD1,TGTGCCAGCAGTACAGACAGGGGCGAAAAACTGTTTTTT,CASSTDRGEKLFF
TRBV18,.,TRBJ2-7,.,TGTGCCAGCTCAGCGGGACAGAACTACGAGCAGTACTTC,CASSAGQNYEQYF
TRBV7-8,.,TRBJ1-4,TRBD1,TGTGCCAGCAGCTACAGACAGGGAACAGGTGAAAAACTGTTTTTT,CASSYRQGTGEKLFF